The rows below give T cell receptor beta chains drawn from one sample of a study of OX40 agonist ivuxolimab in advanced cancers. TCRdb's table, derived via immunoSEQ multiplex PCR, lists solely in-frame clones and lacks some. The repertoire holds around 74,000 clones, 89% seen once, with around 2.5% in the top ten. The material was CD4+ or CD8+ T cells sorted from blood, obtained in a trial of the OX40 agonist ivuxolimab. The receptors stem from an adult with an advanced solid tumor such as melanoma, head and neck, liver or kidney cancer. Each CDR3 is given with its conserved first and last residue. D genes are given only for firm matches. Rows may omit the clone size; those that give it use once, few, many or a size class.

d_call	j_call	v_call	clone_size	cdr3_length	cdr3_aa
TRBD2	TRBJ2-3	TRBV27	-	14	CASSMGLAADTQYF
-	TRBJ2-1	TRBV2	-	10	CARGRNEQFF
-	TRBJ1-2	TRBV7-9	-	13	CASSLSQAGGYTF
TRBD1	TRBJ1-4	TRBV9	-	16	CASSAGWDSPNEKLFF
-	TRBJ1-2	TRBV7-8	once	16	CASSLRNSPGFYGYTF
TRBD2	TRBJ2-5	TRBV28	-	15	CASSLGGAARETQYF
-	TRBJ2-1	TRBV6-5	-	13	CASRPLQGIWQFF
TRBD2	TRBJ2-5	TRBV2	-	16	CASSDLLAGGSETQYF
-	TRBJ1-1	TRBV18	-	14	CASSPVQTNTEAFF
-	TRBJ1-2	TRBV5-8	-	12	CASSPGLRDYTF
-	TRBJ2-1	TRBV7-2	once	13	CASSLETHSEQFF
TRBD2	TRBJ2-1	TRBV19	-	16	CASMGREAGAYNEQFF
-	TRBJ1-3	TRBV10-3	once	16	CAISASVGVSGNTIYF
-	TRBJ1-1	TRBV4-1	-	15	CASSQKRGVDTEAFF
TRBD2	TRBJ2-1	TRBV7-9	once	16	CASSSGRARSYNEQFF
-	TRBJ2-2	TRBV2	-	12	CASSRDTGELFF
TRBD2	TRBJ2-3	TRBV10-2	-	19	CASSGTSGGARVGTDTQYF
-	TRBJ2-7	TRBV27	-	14	CASSLSRVSYEQYF
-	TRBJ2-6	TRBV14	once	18	CASRSGRLFSSGANVLTF
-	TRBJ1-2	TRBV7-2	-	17	CASSLQQLGGGIDGYTF
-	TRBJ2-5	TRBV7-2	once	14	CASSFSREQETQYF
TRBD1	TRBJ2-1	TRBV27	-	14	CASSFTGANNEQFF
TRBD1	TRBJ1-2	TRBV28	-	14	CASQDRFFDYGYTF
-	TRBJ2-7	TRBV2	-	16	CASSLGGGQTSAEQYF
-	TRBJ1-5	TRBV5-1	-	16	CASSLGTSYDNQPQHF
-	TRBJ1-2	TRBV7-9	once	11	CASTPAYGYTF
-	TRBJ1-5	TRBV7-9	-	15	CASSRADVSNQPQHF
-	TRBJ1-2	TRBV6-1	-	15	CASSEVSGPAGGYTF
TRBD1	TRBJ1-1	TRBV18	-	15	CASSGRQGAIPEAFF
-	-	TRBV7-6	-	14	CASSPTQGAYEQYF
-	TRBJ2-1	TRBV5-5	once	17	CASSINRRVSLYNEQFF
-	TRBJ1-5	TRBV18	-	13	CASSPNPDQPQHF
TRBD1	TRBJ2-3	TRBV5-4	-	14	CASSPRQGTDTQYF
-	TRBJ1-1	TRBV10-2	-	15	CASSGTMTGNTEAFF
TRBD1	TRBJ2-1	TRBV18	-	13	CASSRDRVDEQFF
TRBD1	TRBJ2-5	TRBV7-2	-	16	CASSRGTGGRLETQYF
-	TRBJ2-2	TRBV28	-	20	CASSASDWRQRLGGTGELFF
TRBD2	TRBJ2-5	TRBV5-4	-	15	CASSLRLAGEETQYF
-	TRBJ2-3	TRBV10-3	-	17	CAISESRGWAAADTQYF
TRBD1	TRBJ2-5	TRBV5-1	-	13	CASSGRGQETQYF
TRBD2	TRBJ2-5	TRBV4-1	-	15	CASSPRSGVGETQYF
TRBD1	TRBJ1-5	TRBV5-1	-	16	CASSPDGDRVGQPQHF
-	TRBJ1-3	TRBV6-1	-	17	CASSEMVGGLHGNTIYF
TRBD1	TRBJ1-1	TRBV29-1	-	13	CSVAEGADTEAFF
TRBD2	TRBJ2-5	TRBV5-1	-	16	CASSYGTSGGQETQYF
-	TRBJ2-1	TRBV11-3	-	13	CASSLGTKGEQFF
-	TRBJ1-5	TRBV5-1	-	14	CASSLVPGNQPQHF
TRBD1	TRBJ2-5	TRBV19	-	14	CASSRDRGSETQYF
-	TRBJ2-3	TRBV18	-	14	CASSPTPSTDTQYF
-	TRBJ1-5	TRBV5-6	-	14	CASSLDGGRQPQHF
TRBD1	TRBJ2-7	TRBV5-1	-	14	CASSEQGSSYEQYF
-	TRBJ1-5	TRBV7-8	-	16	CASSSGTLYSNQPQHF